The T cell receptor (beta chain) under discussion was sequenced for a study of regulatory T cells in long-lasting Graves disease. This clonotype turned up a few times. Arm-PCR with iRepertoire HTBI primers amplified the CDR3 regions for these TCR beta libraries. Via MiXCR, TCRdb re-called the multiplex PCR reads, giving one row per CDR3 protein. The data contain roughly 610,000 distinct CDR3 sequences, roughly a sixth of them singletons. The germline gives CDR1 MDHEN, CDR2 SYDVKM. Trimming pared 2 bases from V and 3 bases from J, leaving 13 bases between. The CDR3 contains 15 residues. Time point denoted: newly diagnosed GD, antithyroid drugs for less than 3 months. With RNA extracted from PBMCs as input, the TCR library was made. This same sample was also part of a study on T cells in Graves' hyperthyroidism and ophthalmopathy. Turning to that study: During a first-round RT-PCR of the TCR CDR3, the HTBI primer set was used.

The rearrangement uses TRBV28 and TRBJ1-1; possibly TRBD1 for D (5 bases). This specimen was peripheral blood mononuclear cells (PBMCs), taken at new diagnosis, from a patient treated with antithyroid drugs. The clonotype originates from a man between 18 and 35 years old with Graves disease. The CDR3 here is CASSLRGNRDTEAFF. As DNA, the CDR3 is TGTGCCAGCAGTTTAAGGGGAAACCGTGACACTGAAGCTTTCTTT.